This section outlines one T cell receptor (beta chain) sequence together with its context. Antigen: not known. The entry originates in a study of T cells in narcolepsy. Study at large: Patients with NT1 or NT2 and healthy control donors were enrolled.

The study, taken as a whole, reports: Reportedly, autoreactive clonotypes were serially detected in patients' blood but not controls'. Same-patient CSF and blood CD4+ T cell clonotypes included HCRT-specific and TRIB2-specific autoreactive ones.

Assay used: immunoSEQ multiplex PCR; TCRdb lists only in-frame clones, some missing. This sample has over 15,000 clones; about nine tenths occur once, and the top ten carry over 0.65%. Germline values: CDR1 SGHTA, CDR2 FQGNSA. This CDR3 contains 14 residues. The V end lost 3 bases, the J end lost 4 bases, and 12 bases lay between the germline ends. This chain connects TRBV7-2 to TRBJ1-2, with unresolved D. This receptor was taken from a human donor in good health. Sequencing was carried out using memory (CD45RA-) CD4+ T cells from blood. The CDR3 DNA sequence: TGTGCCAGCAGCTTGTCCGATTTCGGCTATGGCTACACCTTC. Protein: CASSLSDFGYGYTF.